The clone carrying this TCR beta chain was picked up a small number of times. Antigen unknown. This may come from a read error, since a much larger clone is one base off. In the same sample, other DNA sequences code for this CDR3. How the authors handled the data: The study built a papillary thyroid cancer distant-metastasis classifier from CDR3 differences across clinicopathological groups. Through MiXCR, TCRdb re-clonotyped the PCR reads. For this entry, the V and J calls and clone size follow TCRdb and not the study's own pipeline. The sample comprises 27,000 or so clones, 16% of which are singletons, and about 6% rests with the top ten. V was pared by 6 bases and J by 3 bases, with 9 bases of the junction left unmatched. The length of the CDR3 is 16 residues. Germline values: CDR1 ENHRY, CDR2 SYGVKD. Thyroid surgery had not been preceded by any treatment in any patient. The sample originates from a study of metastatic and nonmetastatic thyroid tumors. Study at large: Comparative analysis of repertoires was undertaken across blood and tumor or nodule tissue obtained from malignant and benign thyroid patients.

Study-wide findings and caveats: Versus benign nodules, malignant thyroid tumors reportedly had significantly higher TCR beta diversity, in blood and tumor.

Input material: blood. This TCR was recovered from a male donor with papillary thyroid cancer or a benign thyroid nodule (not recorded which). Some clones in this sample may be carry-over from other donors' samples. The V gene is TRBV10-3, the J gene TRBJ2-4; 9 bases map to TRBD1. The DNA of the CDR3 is TGTGCCATCAGCGAGAGAGGACAGGGGTTCAAAAACATTCAGTACTTC. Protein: CAISERGQGFKNIQYF.